The 12 T cell receptor beta chains below come from one sample, sequenced in a study of Ad26.COV2.S vaccination and SARS-CoV-2 variants. Sequenced by immunoSEQ multiplex PCR; TCRdb stores in-frame clones only, minus some. Of over 400,000 clones in the sample, about nine tenths were seen once. The treatment denotes: some 19 received Ad26.COV2.S at low or high dose, single or two shots; several received placebo; per-sample allocation not given. After the first vaccine or placebo injection, samples were drawn on day 63. The sequences come from peripheral blood, collected in a trial of Ad26.COV2.S vaccine versus placebo. The receptors were sampled from a person between 18 and 60 years old who received the Ad26.COV2.S COVID-19 vaccine or a placebo.

V usage is TRBV7-2 and J usage is TRBJ2-7; 8 positions agree with TRBD2. J was trimmed by 1 base and V by 5 bases; bases with no gene match: 4. This CDR3 has 14 residues. Germline V CDR1 and CDR2: SGHTA, FQGNSA. The CDR3 coding sequence is TGTGCCAGCAGCCCTACTAGCGGATCCTACGAGCAGTACTTC. Protein product: CASSPTSGSYEQYF.

The V gene is TRBV6-5, the J gene TRBJ2-2, with D tentatively TRBD2 (6 bases). The CDR3 is 15 residues long. The V gene lost 4 bases and the J gene lost 2 bases, with 11 bases spanning the gap. The germline V gene has CDR1 MNHEY and CDR2 SVGAGI. In nucleotides, the CDR3 is TGTGCCAGCAGTTTTGGGGGGACCAACACCGGGGAGCTGTTTTTT. Translated, it gives CASSFGGTNTGELFF.

The chain carries TRBV6-2 or TRBV6-3 and TRBJ2-7, with D perhaps TRBD1 or TRBD2 (5 bases each). The CDR3 is made up of 13 amino acids. V dropped 2 bases and J dropped 6 bases, with 11 bases sitting between them. Germline V gene data show CDR1 as MNHEY and CDR2 as SVGEGT. The CDR3 sequence is CASSYGVRGEQYF. The CDR3, as DNA: TGTGCCAGCAGTTACGGGGTGAGGGGCGAGCAGTACTTC.

This rearrangement joins TRBV7-2 to TRBJ2-7; 10 bases match TRBD1. The trim removed 5 bases at V and 2 bases at J, leaving 6 bases unmatched. This CDR3 is 15 amino acids long. The germline CDR1 and CDR2 sequences are SGHTA and FQGNSA. CDR3 loop: CASSAGGTGAYEQYF. The CDR3 nucleotides are TGTGCCAGCAGCGCAGGAGGGACAGGGGCCTACGAGCAGTACTTC.

J is TRBJ2-7 and V is TRBV6-5; 8 bases agree with TRBD2. V dropped 2 bases and J dropped 2; count of bases not matched to a gene: 5. The CDR3 consists of 15 residues. Germline loops: CDR1 MNHEY, CDR2 SVGAGI. The CDR3 reads CASSYGGGTTYEQYF. The CDR3 coding sequence is TGTGCCAGCAGTTACGGCGGGGGGACGACCTACGAGCAGTACTTC.

This chain uses TRBV19 with TRBJ1-4; D possibly corresponds to TRBD1 (5 bases). Trimming took 11 bases from V and 7 from J, leaving 17 bases between them. In germline, CDR1 is LNHDA, CDR2 SQIVND (reference sequence). The CDR3 sequence is 13 residues long. CDR3 DNA sequence: TGTGCCTCCACCGTGGCAGGGATTGAAAAACTGTTTTTT. Protein sequence: CASTVAGIEKLFF.

The chain couples TRBV2 to TRBJ2-1; 9 nucleotides match TRBD2. The CDR3 length is 15 residues. The germline CDR1 and CDR2 sequences are SNHLY and FYNNEI. With V trimmed by 2 bases and J by 10 bases, 9 bases remained unmatched. The CDR3 bases are TGTGCCAGCAGTGAATCAAAGCGGGGGGCGGGAGAGCAGTTCTTC. Its translation is CASSESKRGAGEQFF.

This clone has just a few counts. The V call is TRBV7-9, the J call TRBJ1-2, with D perhaps TRBD1 (6 bases). The germline CDR1 and CDR2 sequences are SEHNR and FQNEAQ (reference sequence). CDR3 size: 15 residues. With 2 bases removed from V and 3 bases from J, the gap between germline ends came to 13 bases. CDR3 bases: TGTGCCAGCAGCTTAAGCGCGGGGGCAGACTATGGCTACACCTTC. It is translated as CASSLSAGADYGYTF.

The chain combines TRBV6-6 with TRBJ1-6; 9 nucleotides match TRBD1. Trimming removed 2 bases from V and 7 bases from J; junction bases left unmatched: 3. The CDR3 extends over 15 amino acids. Germline V lookup: CDR1 MNHNY, CDR2 SVGAGI (reference sequence). The chain's CDR3 is CASSYGTGLNSPLHF. CDR3 bases: TGTGCCAGCAGTTACGGGACAGGGTTGAATTCACCCCTCCACTTT.

The chain couples TRBV7-8 to TRBJ2-3, with D perhaps TRBD1 or TRBD2 (5 bases each). The germline V and J ends were trimmed by 5 bases and 0 bases, with 12 bases remaining between them. The CDR3 sequence is 15 residues long. Per the germline V gene, CDR1 is SGHVS and CDR2 is FQNEAQ. DNA of the CDR3: TGTGCCAGCAGCCCCCGGGGCAGAAGCACAGATACGCAGTATTTT. Amino acids: CASSPRGRSTDTQYF.

This clone was observed a few times. The chain recombines TRBV2 with TRBJ1-1; 7 bases line up with TRBD1. The V segment lost 6 bases and the J segment 1 base; nucleotides outside the gene matches: 5. The germline V gene encodes CDR1 SNHLY and CDR2 FYNNEI. This CDR3 contains 14 residues. The CDR3 nucleotides are TGTGCCAGCAGACCTAGGACAGGGAACACTGAAGCTTTCTTT. Translation gives CASRPRTGNTEAFF.

The chain uses TRBV7-2 and TRBJ2-3; 7 bases are shared with TRBD1. The CDR3 covers 19 residues. Unmatched junction bases numbered 17, after V lost 5 bases and J lost 0 bases. The germline CDR1 and CDR2 sequences are SGHTA and FQGNSA. The CDR3 coding sequence is TGTGCCAGCAGCCCCCGGAGGCCCTTACAGGGGCCTAGCACAGATACGCAGTATTTT. Encoded protein: CASSPRRPLQGPSTDTQYF. The full variable domain, with the rest looked up from reference TRBV7-2 and TRBJ2-3, is GAGVSQSPSNKVTEKGKDVELRCDPISGHTALYWYRQSLGQGLEFLIYFQGNSAPDKSGLPSDRFSAERTGGSVSTLTIQRTQQEDSAVYLCASSPRRPLQGPSTDTQYFGPGTRLTVL.